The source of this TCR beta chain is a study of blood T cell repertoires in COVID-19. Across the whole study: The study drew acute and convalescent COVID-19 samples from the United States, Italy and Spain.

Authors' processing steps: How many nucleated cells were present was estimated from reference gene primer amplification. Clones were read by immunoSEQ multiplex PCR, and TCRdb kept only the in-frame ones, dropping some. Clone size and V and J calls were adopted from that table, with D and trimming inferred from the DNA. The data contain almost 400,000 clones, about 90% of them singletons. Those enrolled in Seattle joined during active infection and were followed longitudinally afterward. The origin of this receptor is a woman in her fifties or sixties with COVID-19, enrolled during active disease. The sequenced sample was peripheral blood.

CDR3 amino acids: CASSLREGDNSPLHF. For the CDR3, the DNA is TGTGCCAGCAGCCTTAGGGAAGGGGATAATTCACCCCTCCACTTT. The chain couples TRBV4-2 to TRBJ1-6, with D tentatively TRBD1 (5 bases). The CDR3 has 15 residues. The V end lost 4 bases, the J end lost 5 bases, and 12 bases lay between the germline ends. Germline assignment: CDR1 LGHNA and CDR2 YNFKEQ.